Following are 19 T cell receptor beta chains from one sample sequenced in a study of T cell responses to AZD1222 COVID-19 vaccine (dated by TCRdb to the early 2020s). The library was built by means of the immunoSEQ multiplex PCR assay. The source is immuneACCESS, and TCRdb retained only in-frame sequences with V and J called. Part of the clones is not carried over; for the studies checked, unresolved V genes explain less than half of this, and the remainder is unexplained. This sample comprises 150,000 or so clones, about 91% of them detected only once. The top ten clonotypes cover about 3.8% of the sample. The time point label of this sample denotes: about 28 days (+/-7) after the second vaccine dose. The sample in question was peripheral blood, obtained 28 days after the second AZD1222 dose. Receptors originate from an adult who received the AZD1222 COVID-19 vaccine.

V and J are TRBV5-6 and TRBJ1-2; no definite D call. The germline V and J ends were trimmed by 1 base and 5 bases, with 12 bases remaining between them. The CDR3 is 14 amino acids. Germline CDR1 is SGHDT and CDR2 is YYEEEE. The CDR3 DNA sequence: TGTGCCAGCAGCTTGTGGCAGGTCTTATATGGCTACACCTTC. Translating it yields CASSLWQVLYGYTF.

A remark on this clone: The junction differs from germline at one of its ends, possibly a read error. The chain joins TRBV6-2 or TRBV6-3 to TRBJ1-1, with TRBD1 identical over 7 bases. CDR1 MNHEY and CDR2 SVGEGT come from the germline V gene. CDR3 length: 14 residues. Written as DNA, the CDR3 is TGTGCCAGCAGTAACTCAGGGGGGAACACTGAAGCTTTCTTT. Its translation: CASSNSGGNTEAFF.

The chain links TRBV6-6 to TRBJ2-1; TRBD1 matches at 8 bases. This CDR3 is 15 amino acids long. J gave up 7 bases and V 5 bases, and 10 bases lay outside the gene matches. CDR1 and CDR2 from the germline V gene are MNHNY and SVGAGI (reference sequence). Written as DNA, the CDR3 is TGTGCCAGCAGTCGAGTCGGACAGGGAAGTAATGAGCAGTTCTTC. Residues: CASSRVGQGSNEQFF.

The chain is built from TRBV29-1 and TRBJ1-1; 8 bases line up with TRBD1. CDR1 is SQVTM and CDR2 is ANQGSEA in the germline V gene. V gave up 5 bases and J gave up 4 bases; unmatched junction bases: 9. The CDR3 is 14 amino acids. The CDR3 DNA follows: TGCAGCGTTCGATCCGGGACAGGCGGCACTGAAGCTTTCTTT. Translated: CSVRSGTGGTEAFF.

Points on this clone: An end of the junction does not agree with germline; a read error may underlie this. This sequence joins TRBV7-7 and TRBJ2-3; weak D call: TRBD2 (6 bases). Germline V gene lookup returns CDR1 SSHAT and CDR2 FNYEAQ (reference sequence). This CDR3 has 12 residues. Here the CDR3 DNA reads TGTGCTAGCAGCTGGACCCGGGAGACGCAGTATTTT. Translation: CASSWTRETQYF.

CDR3 sequence reads: CASSKTGPNQPQHF. CDR3 coding DNA: TGTGCCAGCAGTAAGACGGGCCCCAATCAGCCCCAGCATTTT. The chain is built from TRBV28 and TRBJ1-5; D is undetermined. V was trimmed by 5 bases and J by 3 bases, leaving 11 bases between them. Germline V lookup: CDR1 MDHEN, CDR2 SYDVKM. The CDR3 consists of 14 residues.

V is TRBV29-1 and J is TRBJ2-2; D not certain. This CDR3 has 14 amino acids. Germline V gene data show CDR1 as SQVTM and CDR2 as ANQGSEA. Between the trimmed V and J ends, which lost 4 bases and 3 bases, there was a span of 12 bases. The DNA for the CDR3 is TGCAGCGTTGGCAGTAGCCGGTACACCGGGGAGCTGTTTTTT. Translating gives CSVGSSRYTGELFF.

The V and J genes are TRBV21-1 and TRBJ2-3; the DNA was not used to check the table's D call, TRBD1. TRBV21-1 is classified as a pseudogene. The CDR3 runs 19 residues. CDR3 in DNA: TGTGCCAGCAGCAAAGGAGGAGGACAGGGCTTCACTAGCACAGATACGCAGTATTTT. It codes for CASSKGGGQGFTSTDTQYF.

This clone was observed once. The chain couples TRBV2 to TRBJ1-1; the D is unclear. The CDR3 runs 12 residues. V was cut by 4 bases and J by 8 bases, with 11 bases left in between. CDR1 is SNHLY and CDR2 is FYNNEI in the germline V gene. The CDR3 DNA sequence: TGTGCCAGCAGTGCCCGGGAAGGGGAAGCTTTCTTT. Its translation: CASSAREGEAFF.

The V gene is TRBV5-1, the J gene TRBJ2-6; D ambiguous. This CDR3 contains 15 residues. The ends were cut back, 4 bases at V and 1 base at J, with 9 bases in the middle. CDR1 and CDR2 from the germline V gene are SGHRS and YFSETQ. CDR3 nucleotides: TGCGCCAGCAGCCCTTTTTCGTCTGGGGCCAACGTCCTGACTTTC. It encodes CASSPFSSGANVLTF.

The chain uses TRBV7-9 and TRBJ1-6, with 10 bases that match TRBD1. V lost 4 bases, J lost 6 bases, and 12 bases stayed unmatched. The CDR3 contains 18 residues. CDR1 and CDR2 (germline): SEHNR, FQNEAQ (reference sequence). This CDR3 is CASSSGTGDGWANSPLHF. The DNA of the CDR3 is TGTGCCAGCAGCTCCGGGACAGGGGATGGTTGGGCTAATTCACCCCTCCACTTT.

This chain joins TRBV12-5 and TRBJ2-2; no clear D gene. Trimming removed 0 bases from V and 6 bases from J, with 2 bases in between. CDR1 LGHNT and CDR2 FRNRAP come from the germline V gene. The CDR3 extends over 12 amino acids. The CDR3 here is CASGLVPGELFF. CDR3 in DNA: TGTGCTAGTGGTTTGGTGCCCGGGGAGCTGTTTTTT. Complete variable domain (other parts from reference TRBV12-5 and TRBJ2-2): DARVTQTPRHKVTEMGQEVTMRCQPILGHNTVFWYRQTMMQGLELLAYFRNRAPLDDSGMPKDRFSAEMPDATLATLKIQPSEPRDSAVYFCASGLVPGELFFGEGSRLTVL.

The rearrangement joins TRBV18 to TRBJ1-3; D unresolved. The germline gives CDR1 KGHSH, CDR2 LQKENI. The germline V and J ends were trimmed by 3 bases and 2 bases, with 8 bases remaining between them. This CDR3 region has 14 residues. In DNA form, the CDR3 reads TGTGCCAGCTCACCCCGAGGCACTGGAAACACCATATATTTT. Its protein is CASSPRGTGNTIYF.

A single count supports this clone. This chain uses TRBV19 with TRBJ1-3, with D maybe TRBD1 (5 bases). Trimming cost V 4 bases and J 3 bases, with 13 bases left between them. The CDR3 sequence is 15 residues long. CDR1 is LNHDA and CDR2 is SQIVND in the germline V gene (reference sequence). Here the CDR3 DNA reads TGTGCCAGTAGTACTCCCGAGGGGCTTGGAAACACCATATATTTT. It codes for CASSTPEGLGNTIYF.

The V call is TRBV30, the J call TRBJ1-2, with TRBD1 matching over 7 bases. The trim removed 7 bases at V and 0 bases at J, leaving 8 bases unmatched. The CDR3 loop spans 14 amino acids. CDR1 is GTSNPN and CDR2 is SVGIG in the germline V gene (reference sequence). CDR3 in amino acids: CAFDPGQPNYGYTF. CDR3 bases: TGTGCCTTTGATCCGGGACAGCCTAACTATGGCTACACCTTC.

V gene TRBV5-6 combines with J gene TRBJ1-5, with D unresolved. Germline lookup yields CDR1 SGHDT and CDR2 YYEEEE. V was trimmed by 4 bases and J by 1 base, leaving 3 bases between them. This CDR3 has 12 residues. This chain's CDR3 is CASSQSNQPQHF. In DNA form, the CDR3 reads TGTGCCAGCAGCCAAAGCAATCAGCCCCAGCATTTT.

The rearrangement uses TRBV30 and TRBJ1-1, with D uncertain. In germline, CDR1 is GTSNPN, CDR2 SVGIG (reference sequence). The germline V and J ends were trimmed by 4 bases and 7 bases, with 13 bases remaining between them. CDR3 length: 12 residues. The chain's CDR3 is CAWTRRINEAFF. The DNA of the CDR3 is TGTGCCTGGACCAGACGGATAAATGAAGCTTTCTTT. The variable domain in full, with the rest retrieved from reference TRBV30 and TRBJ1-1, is SQTIHQWPATLVQPVGSPLSLECTVEGTSNPNLYWYRQAAGRGLQLLFYSVGIGQISSEVPQNLSASRPQDRQFILSSKKLLLSDSGFYLCAWTRRINEAFFGQGTRLTVV.

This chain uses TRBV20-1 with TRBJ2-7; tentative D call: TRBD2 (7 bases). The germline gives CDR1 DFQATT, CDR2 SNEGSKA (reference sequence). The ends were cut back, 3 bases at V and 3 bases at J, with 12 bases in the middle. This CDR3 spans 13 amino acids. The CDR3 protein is CSASVGGLYEQYF. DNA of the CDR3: TGCAGTGCTAGTGTCGGGGGGCTCTACGAGCAGTACTTC.

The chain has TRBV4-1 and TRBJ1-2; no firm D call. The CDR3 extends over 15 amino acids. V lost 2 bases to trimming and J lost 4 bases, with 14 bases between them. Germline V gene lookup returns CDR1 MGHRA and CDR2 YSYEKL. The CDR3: CASSQRHFSPYGYTF. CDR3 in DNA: TGCGCCAGCAGCCAAAGACATTTTTCCCCCTATGGCTACACCTTC.